This TCR beta chain emerged from a study of T cells in Graves' hyperthyroidism and ophthalmopathy. General study points: From stable hyperthyroidism, ophthalmopathy was set apart by a 13 V-J model. Blood also carried most thyroid clonotypes expanded above 0.001.

This CDR3 comprises 13 residues. From germline, CDR1 is SGHVS and CDR2 FNYEAQ. The ends lost 3 bases at V and 5 bases at J; junction bases unmatched: 3. RNA transcripts yielded amplified TCR beta CDR3 regions. A set of HTBI primers served as the primers for a first-round RT-PCR of the TCR CDR3. TCRdb reanalysed the multiplex PCR reads using MiXCR and keeps one entry per CDR3 protein. The table lists nearly 750,000 distinct CDR3 sequences, under 45% of them singletons. Patients between 18 and 65 years old had hyperthyroidism, newly diagnosed and lasting under 2 months. Uncontrolled infections, other autoimmune diseases, pregnancy or lactation led to exclusion of patients. This clonotype was found many times. What it binds is unknown.

The specimen sequenced was blood. This clonotype originated in a woman in her thirties or forties with Graves' hyperthyroidism. This chain links TRBV7-6 with TRBJ2-5; 7 bases fit TRBD2. As DNA, the CDR3 is TGTGCCAGCAGCTTCGCCGGGAGGGAGACCCAGTACTTC. Its protein product is CASSFAGRETQYF.